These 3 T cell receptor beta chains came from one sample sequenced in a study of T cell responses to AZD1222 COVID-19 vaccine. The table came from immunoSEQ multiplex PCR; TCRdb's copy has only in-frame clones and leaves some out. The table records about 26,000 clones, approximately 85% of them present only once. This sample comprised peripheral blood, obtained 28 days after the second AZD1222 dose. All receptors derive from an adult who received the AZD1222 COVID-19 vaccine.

CDR3 DNA: TGTGCCAGCAGGGGGGGCCCCGGGGGAAAACTGTTTTTT. This translates into CASRGGPGGKLFF. The chain uses TRBV6-5 and TRBJ1-4; D might be TRBD1 (6 bases). The CDR3 sequence is 13 residues long. With 6 bases removed from V and 10 bases from J, the gap between germline ends came to 15 bases. The germline V gene encodes CDR1 MNHEY and CDR2 SVGAGI.

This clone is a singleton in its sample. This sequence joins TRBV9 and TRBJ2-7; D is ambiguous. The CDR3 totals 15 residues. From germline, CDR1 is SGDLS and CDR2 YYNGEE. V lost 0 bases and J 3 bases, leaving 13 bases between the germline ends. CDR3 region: CASSVAWQRNYEQYF. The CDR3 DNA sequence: TGTGCCAGCAGCGTAGCGTGGCAGAGGAACTACGAGCAGTACTTC.

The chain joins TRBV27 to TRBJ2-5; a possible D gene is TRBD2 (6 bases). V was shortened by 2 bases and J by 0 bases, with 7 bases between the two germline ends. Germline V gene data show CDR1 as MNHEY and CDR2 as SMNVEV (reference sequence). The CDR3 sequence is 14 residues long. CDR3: CASSLAGYQETQYF. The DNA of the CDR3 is TGTGCCAGCAGTTTAGCGGGGTACCAAGAGACCCAGTACTTC.